This TCR beta chain was identified during a study of cytotoxic CD8 clonotypes in ibrutinib-treated CLL. Points from the study as a whole: Rising at ibrutinib response, clonality subsequently fell back toward baseline at progression.

CDR3 length equals 13 residues. Trimming cost V 6 bases and J 4 bases; bases outside gene matches: 5. The germline gives CDR1 MNHNY, CDR2 SVGAGI (reference sequence). The assay was immunoSEQ multiplex PCR, and TCRdb's table has in-frame clones only and misses some. The table shows fewer than 25,000 clones, with roughly 75% occurring only once. As regards this clone: The antigen remains undetermined.

This receptor was taken from a human donor with chronic lymphocytic leukemia. The sample consisted of PBMCs, taken before ibrutinib treatment. V usage is TRBV6-6 and J usage is TRBJ1-2, with 7 bases matching TRBD1. The CDR3 sequence is CASRAGTAYGYTF. The CDR3 nucleotides are TGTGCCAGCAGGGCCGGGACAGCCTATGGCTACACCTTC.